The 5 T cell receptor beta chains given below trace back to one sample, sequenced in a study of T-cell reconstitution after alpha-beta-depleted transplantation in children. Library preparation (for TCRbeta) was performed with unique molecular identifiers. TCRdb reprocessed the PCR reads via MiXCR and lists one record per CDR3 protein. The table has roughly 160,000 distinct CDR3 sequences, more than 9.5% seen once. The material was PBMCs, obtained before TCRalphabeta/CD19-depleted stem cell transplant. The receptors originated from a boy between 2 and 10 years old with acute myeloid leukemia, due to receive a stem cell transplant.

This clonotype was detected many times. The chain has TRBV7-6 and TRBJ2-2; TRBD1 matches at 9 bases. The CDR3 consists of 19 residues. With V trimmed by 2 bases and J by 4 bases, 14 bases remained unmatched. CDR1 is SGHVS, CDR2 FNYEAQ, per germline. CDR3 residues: CASSLYSVNRGRGTGELFF. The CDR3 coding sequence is TGTGCCAGCAGCTTATATTCCGTCAACAGGGGGCGCGGCACCGGGGAGCTGTTTTTT.

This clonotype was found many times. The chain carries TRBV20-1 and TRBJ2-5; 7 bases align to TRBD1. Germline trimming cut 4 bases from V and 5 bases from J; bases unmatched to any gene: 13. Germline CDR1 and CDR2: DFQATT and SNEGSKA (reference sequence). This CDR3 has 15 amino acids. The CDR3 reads CSATATGEFTETQYF. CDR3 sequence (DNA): TGCAGTGCTACGGCAACAGGGGAGTTTACGGAGACCCAGTACTTC.

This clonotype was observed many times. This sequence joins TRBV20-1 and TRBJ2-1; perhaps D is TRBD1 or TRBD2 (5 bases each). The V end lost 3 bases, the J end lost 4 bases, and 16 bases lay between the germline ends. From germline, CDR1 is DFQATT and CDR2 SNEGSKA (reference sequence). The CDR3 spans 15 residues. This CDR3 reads CSASRDQTGYNEQFF. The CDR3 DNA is TGCAGTGCTAGCCGGGACCAAACGGGATACAATGAGCAGTTCTTC.

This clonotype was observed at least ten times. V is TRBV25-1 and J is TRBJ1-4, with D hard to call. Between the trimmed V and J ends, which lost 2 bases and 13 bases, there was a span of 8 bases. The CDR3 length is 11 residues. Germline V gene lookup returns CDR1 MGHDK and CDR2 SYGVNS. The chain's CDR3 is CASSEGPALFF. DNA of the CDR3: TGTGCCAGCAGTGAAGGGCCGGCACTGTTTTTT.

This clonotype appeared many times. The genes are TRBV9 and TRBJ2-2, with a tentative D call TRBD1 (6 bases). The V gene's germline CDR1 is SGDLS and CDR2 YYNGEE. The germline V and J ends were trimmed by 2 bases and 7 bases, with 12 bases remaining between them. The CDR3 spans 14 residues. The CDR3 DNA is TGTGCCAGCAGCGTGGGGGCCGGGGACGGGGAGCTGTTTTTT. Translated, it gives CASSVGAGDGELFF. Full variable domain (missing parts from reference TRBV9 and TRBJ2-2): DSGVTQTPKHLITATGQRVTLRCSPRSGDLSVYWYQQSLDQGLQFLIQYYNGEERAKGNILERFSAQQFPDLHSELNLSSLELGDSALYFCASSVGAGDGELFFGEGSRLTVL.